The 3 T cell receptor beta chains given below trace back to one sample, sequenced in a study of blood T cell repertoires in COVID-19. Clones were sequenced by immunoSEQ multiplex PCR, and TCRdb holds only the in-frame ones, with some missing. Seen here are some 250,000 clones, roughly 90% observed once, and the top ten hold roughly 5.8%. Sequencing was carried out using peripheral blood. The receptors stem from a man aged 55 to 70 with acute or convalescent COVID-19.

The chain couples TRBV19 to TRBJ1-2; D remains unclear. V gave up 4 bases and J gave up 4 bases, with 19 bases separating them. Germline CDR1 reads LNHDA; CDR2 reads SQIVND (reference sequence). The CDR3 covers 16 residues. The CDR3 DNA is TGTGCCAGTAGTAGTCAGACGGACTACTCGATCTATGGCTACACCTTC. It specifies CASSSQTDYSIYGYTF.

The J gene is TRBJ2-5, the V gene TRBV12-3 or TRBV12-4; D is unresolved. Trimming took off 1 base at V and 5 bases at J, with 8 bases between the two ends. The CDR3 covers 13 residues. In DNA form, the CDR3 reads TGTGCCAGCAGTTTAGGCCAGTATGAGACCCAGTACTTC. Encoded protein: CASSLGQYETQYF.

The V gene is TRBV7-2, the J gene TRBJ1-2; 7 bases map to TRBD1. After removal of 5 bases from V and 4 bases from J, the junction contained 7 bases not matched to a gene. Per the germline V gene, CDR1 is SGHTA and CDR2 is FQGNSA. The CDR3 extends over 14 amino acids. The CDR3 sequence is CASSPGQDIYGYTF. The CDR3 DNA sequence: TGTGCCAGCAGCCCCGGACAGGACATCTATGGCTACACCTTC.